This passage covers 18 T cell receptor beta chains from one sample sequenced in a study of blood T cell repertoires in COVID-19. Clones were sequenced by immunoSEQ multiplex PCR, and TCRdb holds only the in-frame ones, with some missing. The sample includes about 130,000 clones, approximately 83% of them seen just once. Source material: peripheral blood. Every receptor here comes from a man aged 40-49 years with active or convalescent COVID-19.

V usage is TRBV5-6 and J usage is TRBJ2-1, with 7 bases identical to TRBD1. The ends lost 4 bases at V and 0 bases at J; junction bases unmatched: 7. In germline, CDR1 is SGHDT, CDR2 YYEEEE. The CDR3 contains 16 residues. CDR3 DNA: TGTGCCAGCAGCGTTGGGGGACAGAGCTCCTACAATGAGCAGTTCTTC. Translating gives CASSVGGQSSYNEQFF.

This clone was observed once. The chain links TRBV3-1 (or the pseudogene TRBV3-2) to TRBJ2-5, with TRBD1 as a possible D gene (6 bases). The CDR3 length is 12 residues. Trimming stripped 4 bases from V and 7 bases from J, with 10 bases between. Germline V gives CDR1 LGHDT, CDR2 YNNKEL (reference sequence). The chain's CDR3 is CASSLVQGTQYF. The CDR3 DNA reads as TGTGCCAGCAGCCTCGTACAGGGGACCCAGTACTTC.

The CDR3 DNA is TGCGCCAGCAGCTTAAGGGATAGGGGAGCGGGCCCCGATACGCAGTATTTT. It translates to CASSLRDRGAGPDTQYF. The chain links TRBV5-1 to TRBJ2-3; possible D gene TRBD2, 6 bases. With 2 bases removed from V and 6 bases from J, the gap between germline ends came to 22 bases. This CDR3 region has 17 residues. Germline V gene sequence: CDR1 SGHRS, CDR2 YFSETQ.

CDR3 loop: CASSQGTGRNTEAFF. Here the CDR3 DNA reads TGTGCCAGCAGCCAAGGGACAGGTCGGAACACTGAAGCTTTCTTT. The gene calls are TRBV11-2 and TRBJ1-1; 8 nucleotides match TRBD1. There are 15 residues in the CDR3. The J segment lost 1 base and the V segment lost 5 bases, leaving 6 bases of the junction unmatched. Germline lookup yields CDR1 SGHAT and CDR2 FQNNGV.

CDR3 sequence (DNA): TGTGCCAGCAGTTTACCTCCAGATACGCAGTATTTT. Translated: CASSLPPDTQYF. The rearrangement joins TRBV12-3 or TRBV12-4 to TRBJ2-3; D uncertain. The CDR3 is made up of 12 amino acids. V lost 2 bases and J lost 4, with 4 bases in between.

V is TRBV6-5 and J is TRBJ1-2; 9 nucleotides match TRBD1. The V segment lost 6 bases and the J segment 4 bases; nucleotides outside the gene matches: 6. Germline V gene sequence: CDR1 MNHEY, CDR2 SVGAGI. The CDR3 covers 14 residues. Here the CDR3 DNA reads TGTGCCAGCAGCCTGGGACAGGGAGGCTATGGCTACACCTTC. As protein: CASSLGQGGYGYTF.

This clone was seen more than once but under ten times. The V and J genes are TRBV24-1 and TRBJ2-1; maybe TRBD1 (5 bases). CDR1 and CDR2 (germline): KGHDR, SFDVKD. This CDR3 is built from 13 residues. V lost 10 bases and J 7 bases, leaving 16 bases between the germline ends. The CDR3 is CATTGGVGNEQFF. In nucleotides, the CDR3 is TGTGCCACTACAGGTGGGGTTGGGAATGAGCAGTTCTTC.

This sequence joins TRBV6-2 or TRBV6-3 and TRBJ1-1, with 8 bases identical to TRBD1. CDR1 and CDR2 (germline): MNHEY, SVGEGT. This CDR3 spans 15 amino acids. Trimming removed 5 bases from V and 6 bases from J; junction bases left unmatched: 11. CDR3: CASSGGGRGRSEAFF. The DNA of the CDR3 is TGTGCCAGCAGTGGTGGTGGCAGGGGGCGGTCTGAAGCTTTCTTT.

V usage is TRBV11-2 and J usage is TRBJ1-5; possible D gene TRBD1, 5 bases. In germline, CDR1 is SGHAT, CDR2 FQNNGV. The CDR3 loop spans 14 amino acids. Trimming cost V 1 base and J 7 bases, with 11 bases left between them. The CDR3 protein is CASSLARVGQPQHF. DNA of the CDR3: TGTGCCAGCAGCTTAGCCAGGGTAGGACAGCCCCAGCATTTT.

This clone has only one observation. This sequence joins TRBV18 and TRBJ2-1; maybe TRBD1 (6 bases). With 5 bases removed from V and 5 bases from J, the gap between germline ends came to 16 bases. The CDR3 has 15 amino acids. Germline CDR1 and CDR2: KGHSH and LQKENI. In nucleotides, the CDR3 is TGTGCCAGCTCAGGAGCCGGGGACACTAACAATGAGCAGTTCTTC. This sequence encodes CASSGAGDTNNEQFF.

V and J are TRBV7-3 and TRBJ2-5; D possibly corresponds to TRBD2 (6 bases). V lost 2 bases, J lost 3 bases, and 7 bases lay in between. CDR3 length equals 13 residues. Germline V gene sequence: CDR1 SGHTA, CDR2 FQGTGA. CDR3: CASSLGGKETQYF. The CDR3 nucleotides read TGTGCCAGCAGCTTAGGGGGGAAAGAGACCCAGTACTTC.

Concerning this clone itself: Other DNA sequences from this sample encode an identical CDR3 as well. The rearrangement joins TRBV5-1 to TRBJ1-1, with a weak D call TRBD1 (5 bases). Germline V gene data show CDR1 as SGHRS and CDR2 as YFSETQ. V was clipped by 0 bases and J by 0 bases, with 9 bases between them. CDR3 length equals 15 residues. The CDR3 loop is CASSLGQGLNTEAFF. For the CDR3, the DNA is TGCGCCAGCAGCTTGGGGCAGGGATTGAACACTGAAGCTTTCTTT.

The rearrangement links TRBV5-1 to TRBJ1-6; 9 bases match TRBD1. The ends lost 0 bases at V and 5 bases at J; junction bases unmatched: 12. Germline V gives CDR1 SGHRS, CDR2 YFSETQ. The CDR3 extends over 19 amino acids. Written as DNA, the CDR3 is TGCGCCAGCAGCTTGGTGGCTCAGGGGACAGGGATTAATAATTCACCCCTCCACTTT. It specifies CASSLVAQGTGINNSPLHF. Complete variable domain (other parts from reference TRBV5-1 and TRBJ1-6): KAGVTQTPRYLIKTRGQQVTLSCSPISGHRSVSWYQQTPGQGLQFLFEYFSETQRNKGNFPGRFSGRQFSNSRSEMNVSTLELGDSALYLCASSLVAQGTGINNSPLHFGNGTRLTVT.

This chain uses TRBV5-5 with TRBJ1-1; D not certain. V was cut by 4 bases and J by 1 base, with 11 bases left in between. This CDR3 is built from 14 residues. CDR1 is SGHKS, CDR2 YYEKEE, per germline (reference sequence). For the CDR3, the DNA is TGTGCCAGCAGCCCGGCGGGTGGGAACACTGAAGCTTTCTTT. It encodes CASSPAGGNTEAFF.

The chain carries TRBV12-3 or TRBV12-4 and TRBJ1-1, with D possibly matching TRBD1 (6 bases). V was clipped by 5 bases and J by 4 bases, with 11 bases between them. The CDR3 totals 13 residues. The CDR3 spells CASSRTGSTEAFF. DNA of the CDR3: TGTGCCAGCAGTCGAACAGGGTCCACTGAAGCTTTCTTT.

In its sample, this clone was seen once. Here the CDR3 DNA reads TGTGCCAGCAGCTTTACCGGGACACTTAACAATGAGCAGTTCTTC. Protein: CASSFTGTLNNEQFF. The chain has TRBV7-2 and TRBJ2-1; tentative D call: TRBD1 (6 bases). V was cut by 3 bases and J by 5 bases, with 14 bases left in between. The CDR3 loop spans 15 amino acids. CDR1 SGHTA and CDR2 FQGNSA come from the germline V gene.

This chain connects TRBV10-3 to TRBJ1-5; TRBD1 is a possible D gene (6 bases). V shed 8 bases and J shed 5 bases, with 19 bases lying between them. The CDR3 is 15 residues long. CDR1 and CDR2 from the germline V gene are ENHRY and SYGVKD. The CDR3 here is CAIGGGQVVDQPQHF. CDR3 nucleotide sequence: TGTGCCATCGGGGGGGGGCAGGTAGTGGATCAGCCCCAGCATTTT.

This clone has just a few counts. J is TRBJ2-5 and V is TRBV19; 9 nucleotides align to TRBD2. This CDR3 region has 14 residues. Per the germline V gene, CDR1 is LNHDA and CDR2 is SQIVND (reference sequence). The V gene end was trimmed by 4 bases and the J gene end by 11 bases; junction bases not matched to a gene: 11. Here the CDR3 reads CASSTQRGASQQYF. The CDR3 DNA follows: TGTGCCAGTAGTACCCAGCGGGGGGCCTCCCAACAGTACTTC.